The following is a TCR beta chain sequence with its context. These data come from a study of shared clonotypes between healthy human individuals. At deep level, the assay was performed. Using immunoSEQ multiplex PCR, the repertoire was profiled, and TCRdb retains in-frame clones only, with some absent. The data contain some 1,600,000 clones, approximately 98% of them singletons. V shed 7 bases and J 3 bases; nucleotides not matched to a gene: 11. Germline loops: CDR1 MDHEN, CDR2 SYDVKM. The CDR3 spans 15 residues. Sequencing was carried out using naive CD4+ T cells sorted from blood. Subset of the sample: CD45RA+ positively selected. This sequence joins TRBV28 and TRBJ2-7, with TRBD1 matching 8 bases. The sequence came from a man aged 25 to 45 in good health. CDR3 nucleotide sequence: TGTGCCAGCATCCAACCCCAAGGACAGGGCTACGAGCAGTACTTC. Translated, it gives CASIQPQGQGYEQYF.